This TCR beta chain was documented in a study of radiotherapy plus CTLA-4 blockade in lung cancer. Study in general: Overall, approximately 17% of patients showed an objective response, while approximately 28% attained disease control. The study's findings and limits: Expansion of tumor-derived TCR clones was observed in blood after radiotherapy plus ipilimumab.

The CDR3 length is 15 residues. Trimming removed 7 bases from V and 0 bases from J; junction bases left unmatched: 4. Per germline, CDR1 SGHRS and CDR2 YFSETQ. On this clone: Antigen specificity is unknown.

This table comes from immunoSEQ multiplex PCR, and its TCRdb copy is limited to in-frame clones, with some not included. This table has tens of thousands of clones, under 80% appearing once. This clonotype originated in a human donor with non-small cell lung cancer who had a partial response to radiotherapy plus ipilimumab. Some clones in this sample may be carry-over from other donors' samples. This sample comprised peripheral blood, obtained from a patient treated with radiotherapy plus ipilimumab. The rearrangement joins TRBV5-1 to TRBJ2-2; 9 nucleotides agree with TRBD2. DNA of the CDR3: TGCGCCAGCGGGAGCGGGGGGCCGAACACCGGGGAGCTGTTTTTT. This sequence encodes CASGSGGPNTGELFF.